This passage covers 15 T cell receptor beta chains from one sample sequenced in a study of blood T cell repertoires in COVID-19. Generated by immunoSEQ multiplex PCR, the TCRdb table keeps only in-frame clones and is missing some. Here the sample spans around 150,000 clones, 60% to 85% being singletons. Material for sequencing was peripheral blood. These receptor sequences come from a man aged 50 to 60 with acute or convalescent COVID-19.

The genes are TRBV19 and TRBJ1-4; TRBD1 matches at 7 bases. The CDR3 is made up of 15 amino acids. J gave up 3 bases and V 4 bases, and 5 bases lay outside the gene matches. The V gene's germline CDR1 is LNHDA and CDR2 SQIVND (reference sequence). The CDR3 nucleotides read TGTGCCAGTAGTAGGAACAGGGGATCTAATGAAAAACTGTTTTTT. It codes for CASSRNRGSNEKLFF.

The V gene is TRBV19, the J gene TRBJ1-5; 10 nucleotides agree with TRBD1. Germline lookup yields CDR1 LNHDA and CDR2 SQIVND (reference sequence). Trimming took 7 bases from V and 7 from J; bases not matched to a gene: 10. The CDR3 spans 15 residues. The CDR3 here is CASTRGDRGGQPQHF. The DNA of the CDR3 is TGTGCCAGTACCAGGGGGGACAGGGGAGGACAGCCCCAGCATTTT. Full variable domain (rest looked up from reference TRBV19 and TRBJ1-5): DGGITQSPKYLFRKEGQNVTLSCEQNLNHDAMYWYRQDPGQGLRLIYYSQIVNDFQKGDIAEGYSVSREKKESFPLTVTSAQKNPTAFYLCASTRGDRGGQPQHFGDGTRLSIL.

This clone was observed a single time. This chain connects TRBV6-5 to TRBJ2-3; 10 nucleotides match TRBD2. Germline trimming cut 5 bases from V and 8 bases from J; bases unmatched to any gene: 7. Germline values: CDR1 MNHEY, CDR2 SVGAGI. CDR3 length: 14 residues. CDR3 in amino acids: CASSPSGGAGTQYF. CDR3 bases: TGTGCCAGCAGTCCCAGCGGGGGGGCCGGTACGCAGTATTTT.

This chain connects TRBV7-2 to TRBJ1-5; TRBD1 agrees at 9 bases. With V trimmed by 5 bases and J by 5 bases, 4 bases remained unmatched. The CDR3 has 14 amino acids. CDR1 SGHTA and CDR2 FQGNSA come from the germline V gene. The CDR3 here is CASSGRTGDQPQHF. CDR3 in DNA: TGTGCCAGCAGCGGGAGGACAGGGGATCAGCCCCAGCATTTT.

This clone has only a few counts. This chain links TRBV5-1 with TRBJ1-1; the match to TRBD1 covers 7 bases. CDR1 and CDR2 (germline): SGHRS, YFSETQ. With 4 bases clipped from V and 5 bases from J, the junction kept 5 bases outside the gene matches. The CDR3 is made up of 13 amino acids. CDR3 DNA sequence: TGCGCCAGCAGCAGTCAGGGGGTAACTGAAGCTTTCTTT. Translation: CASSSQGVTEAFF.

The chain couples TRBV2 to TRBJ1-3, with a tentative D call TRBD1 (6 bases). V was shortened by 3 bases and J by 7 bases, with 10 bases between the two germline ends. In germline, CDR1 is SNHLY, CDR2 FYNNEI. This CDR3 region has 13 residues. CDR3 coding DNA: TGTGCCAGCAGTGAGGGCGGGGGCAACACCATATATTTT. Translation gives CASSEGGGNTIYF. The variable domain in full, completed from reference TRBV2 and TRBJ1-3, reads EPEVTQTPSHQVTQMGQEVILRCVPISNHLYFYWYRQILGQKVEFLVSFYNNEISEKSEIFDDQFSVERPDGSNFTLKIRSTKLEDSAMYFCASSEGGGNTIYFGEGSWLTVV.

The rearrangement uses TRBV3-1 (or the pseudogene TRBV3-2) and TRBJ2-5; perhaps TRBD1 as D (6 bases). With 4 bases removed from V and 2 bases from J, the gap between germline ends came to 8 bases. Germline CDR1 reads LGHDT; CDR2 reads YNNKEL (reference sequence). The length of the CDR3 is 13 residues. DNA of the CDR3: TGTGCCAGCAGCCCGACAGGTCAAGAGACCCAGTACTTC. This sequence encodes CASSPTGQETQYF.

The chain carries TRBV9 and TRBJ2-2, with a tentative D call TRBD1 (5 bases). The germline V gene has CDR1 SGDLS and CDR2 YYNGEE. Trimming stripped 6 bases from V and 5 bases from J, with 11 bases between. This CDR3 is built from 13 residues. The CDR3 DNA sequence: TGTGCCAGCATCAAAAAGGGGACCGGGGAGCTGTTTTTT. Its translation: CASIKKGTGELFF. Using reference TRBV9 and TRBJ2-2 for the parts outside the CDR3, the full variable domain is DSGVTQTPKHLITATGQRVTLRCSPRSGDLSVYWYQQSLDQGLQFLIQYYNGEERAKGNILERFSAQQFPDLHSELNLSSLELGDSALYFCASIKKGTGELFFGEGSRLTVL.

V and J are TRBV12-3 or TRBV12-4 and TRBJ2-5; the D is unclear. V was cut by 6 bases and J by 2 bases, with 10 bases left in between. This CDR3 is built from 13 residues. In DNA, the CDR3 is TGTGCCAGCAGCCCGGTCCGACAAGAGACCCAGTACTTC. This gives the protein CASSPVRQETQYF.

The V gene is TRBV5-4, the J gene TRBJ2-7; 9 nucleotides match TRBD1. CDR3 length equals 14 residues. Per the germline V gene, CDR1 is SGHNT and CDR2 is YYREEE (reference sequence). Germline trimming cut 4 bases from V and 4 bases from J; bases unmatched to any gene: 6. Here the CDR3 reads CASSEGQGWYEQYF. The CDR3 region has the DNA TGTGCCAGCAGCGAGGGACAGGGCTGGTACGAGCAGTACTTC.

A single count supports this clone. This sequence joins TRBV5-4 and TRBJ2-5; 7 nucleotides agree with TRBD2. The CDR3 length is 15 residues. CDR1 is SGHNT, CDR2 YYREEE, per germline (reference sequence). The V gene end was trimmed by 0 bases and the J gene end by 6 bases; junction bases not matched to a gene: 8. The CDR3 DNA reads as TGTGCCAGCAGCTTGGCAGCTAGCGGTGAACAGACCCAGTACTTC. Its protein is CASSLAASGEQTQYF.

This clone was detected once. The V call is TRBV6-5, the J call TRBJ2-7; tentatively, D is TRBD1 (5 bases). This CDR3 contains 12 residues. CDR1 MNHEY and CDR2 SVGAGI come from the germline V gene. Trimming shortened V by 6 bases and J by 0 bases, and 6 bases separated the two germline ends. Here the CDR3 reads CASRQGSYEQYF. In nucleotides, the CDR3 is TGTGCCAGCAGGCAGGGCTCCTACGAGCAGTACTTC.

V gene TRBV15 combines with J gene TRBJ1-1; tentative D call: TRBD1 (6 bases). Trimming took off 4 bases at V and 2 bases at J, with 11 bases between the two ends. CDR1 and CDR2 from the germline V gene are LNHNV and YYDKDF (reference sequence). This CDR3 has 14 residues. The DNA of the CDR3 is TGTGCCACCAGCACACCAGGGGTTAACACTGAAGCTTTCTTT. It is translated as CATSTPGVNTEAFF. Filled out from reference TRBV15 and TRBJ1-1, the complete variable domain reads DAMVIQNPRYQVTQFGKPVTLSCSQTLNHNVMYWYQQKSSQAPKLLFHYYDKDFNNEADTPDNFQSRRPNTSFCFLDIRSPGLGDTAMYLCATSTPGVNTEAFFGQGTRLTVV.

This chain joins TRBV7-2 and TRBJ2-2; 7 positions match TRBD2. This CDR3 spans 15 amino acids. The germline gives CDR1 SGHTA, CDR2 FQGNSA. With V trimmed by 7 bases and J by 5 bases, 10 bases remained unmatched. This CDR3 is CASTPAGRVTGELFF. In nucleotides, the CDR3 is TGTGCCAGCACCCCCGCGGGGAGGGTAACCGGGGAGCTGTTTTTT.

CDR3 in amino acids: CASSISGNSPLHF. In DNA, the CDR3 is TGTGCCAGTAGTATCTCAGGGAATTCACCCCTCCACTTT. This chain connects TRBV19 to TRBJ1-6; tentatively, D is TRBD1 (5 bases). Trimming left V 3 bases short and J 7 bases short, with 7 bases between. Germline CDR1 LNHDA, CDR2 SQIVND (reference sequence). This CDR3 has 13 residues. Full variable domain (rest looked up from reference TRBV19 and TRBJ1-6): DGGITQSPKYLFRKEGQNVTLSCEQNLNHDAMYWYRQDPGQGLRLIYYSQIVNDFQKGDIAEGYSVSREKKESFPLTVTSAQKNPTAFYLCASSISGNSPLHFGNGTRLTVT.